The 2 T cell receptor beta chains below were found in one sample sequenced in a study of regulatory T cells in long-lasting Graves disease. Researchers made TCR beta libraries by using iRepertoire HTBI primers and running Arm-PCR on CDR3 regions. TCRdb ran MiXCR on the multiplex PCR reads and lists one entry per CDR3 protein. The sample has 350,000 to 450,000 distinct CDR3 sequences; roughly 20% are singletons. Time point noted: persistent/refractory GD, antithyroid drugs over 5 years with positive TRAb. Making the TCR library involved RNA that had been extracted from PBMCs. The sequenced sample was peripheral blood mononuclear cells (PBMCs), obtained when the disease was refractory, from a patient treated with antithyroid drugs. These receptors all stem from a female donor with Graves disease.

The genes are TRBV27 and TRBJ2-7; D is unclear. Trimming took 10 bases from V and 0 from J, leaving 10 bases between them. The CDR3 sequence is 12 residues long. Germline V CDR1 and CDR2: MNHEY, SMNVEV (reference sequence). DNA of the CDR3: TGTGCCACGGGCAGCCCCTCCTACGAGCAGTACTTC. Translation gives CATGSPSYEQYF.

This chain connects TRBV10-3 to TRBJ2-7; D possibly corresponds to TRBD2 (5 bases). In germline, CDR1 is ENHRY, CDR2 SYGVKD. The ends were cut back, 2 bases at V and 3 bases at J, with 23 bases in the middle. The length of the CDR3 is 18 residues. CDR3 protein: CAISERGSYGSSDYEQYF. DNA of the CDR3: TGTGCCATCAGTGAGAGAGGGTCGTACGGGTCCAGCGACTACGAGCAGTACTTC.